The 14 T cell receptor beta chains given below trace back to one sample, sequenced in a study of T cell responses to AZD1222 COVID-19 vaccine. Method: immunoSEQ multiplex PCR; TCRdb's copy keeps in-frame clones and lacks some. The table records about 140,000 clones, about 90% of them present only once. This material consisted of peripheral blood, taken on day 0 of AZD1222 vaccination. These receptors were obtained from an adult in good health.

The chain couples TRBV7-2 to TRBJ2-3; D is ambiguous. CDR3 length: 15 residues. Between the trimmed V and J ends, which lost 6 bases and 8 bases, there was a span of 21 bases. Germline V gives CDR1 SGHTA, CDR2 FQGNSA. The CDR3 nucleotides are TGTGCCAGCAGAAGCTTACCGGATGTGTCCCGTACGCAGTATTTT. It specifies CASRSLPDVSRTQYF.

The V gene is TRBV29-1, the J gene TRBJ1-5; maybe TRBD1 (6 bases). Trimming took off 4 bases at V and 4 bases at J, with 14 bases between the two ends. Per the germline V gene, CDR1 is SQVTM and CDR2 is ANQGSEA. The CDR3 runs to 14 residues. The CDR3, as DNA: TGCAGCGTTGTACTGGGGGGCAAAAATCAGCCCCAGCATTTT. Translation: CSVVLGGKNQPQHF.

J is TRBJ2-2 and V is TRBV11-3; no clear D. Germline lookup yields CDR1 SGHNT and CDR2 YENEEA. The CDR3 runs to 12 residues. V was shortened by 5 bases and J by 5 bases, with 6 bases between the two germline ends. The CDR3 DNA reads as TGTGCCAGCAGCAGACATACCGGGGAGCTGTTTTTT. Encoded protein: CASSRHTGELFF.

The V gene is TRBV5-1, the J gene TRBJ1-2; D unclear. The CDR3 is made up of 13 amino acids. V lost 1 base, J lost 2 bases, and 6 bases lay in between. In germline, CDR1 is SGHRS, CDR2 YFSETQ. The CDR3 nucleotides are TGCGCCAGCAGCTTGCAGGTGAACTATGGCTACACCTTC. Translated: CASSLQVNYGYTF.

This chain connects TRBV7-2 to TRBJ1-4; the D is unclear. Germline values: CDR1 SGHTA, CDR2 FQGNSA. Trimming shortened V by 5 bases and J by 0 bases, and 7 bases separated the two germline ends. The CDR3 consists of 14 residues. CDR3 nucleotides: TGTGCCAGCAGCAGAGTGCCAACTAATGAAAAACTGTTTTTT. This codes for CASSRVPTNEKLFF.

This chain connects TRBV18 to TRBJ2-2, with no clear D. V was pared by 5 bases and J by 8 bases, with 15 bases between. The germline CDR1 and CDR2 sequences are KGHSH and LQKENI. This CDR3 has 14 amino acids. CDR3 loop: CASSSQAIPGELFF. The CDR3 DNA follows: TGTGCCAGCTCAAGTCAGGCTATCCCGGGGGAGCTGTTTTTT.

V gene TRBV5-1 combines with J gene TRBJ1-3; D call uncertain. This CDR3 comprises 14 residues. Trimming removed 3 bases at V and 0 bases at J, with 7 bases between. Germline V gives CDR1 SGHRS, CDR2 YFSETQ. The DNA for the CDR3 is TGCGCCAGCAGCTCGGGGAGCTCTGGAAACACCATATATTTT. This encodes CASSSGSSGNTIYF.

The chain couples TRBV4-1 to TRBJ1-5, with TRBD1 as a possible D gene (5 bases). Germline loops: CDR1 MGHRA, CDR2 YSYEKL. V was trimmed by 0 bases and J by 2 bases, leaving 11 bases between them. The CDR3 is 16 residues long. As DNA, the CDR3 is TGCGCCAGCAGCCAAGAGTCGGGACTGGGCAATCAGCCCCAGCATTTT. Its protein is CASSQESGLGNQPQHF.

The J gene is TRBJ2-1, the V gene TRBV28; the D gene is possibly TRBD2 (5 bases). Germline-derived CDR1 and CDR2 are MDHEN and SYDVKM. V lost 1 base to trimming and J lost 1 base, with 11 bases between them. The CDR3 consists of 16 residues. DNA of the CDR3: TGTGCCAGCAGTTTATACTCTGGCGGGTCCTACAATGAGCAGTTCTTC. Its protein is CASSLYSGGSYNEQFF.

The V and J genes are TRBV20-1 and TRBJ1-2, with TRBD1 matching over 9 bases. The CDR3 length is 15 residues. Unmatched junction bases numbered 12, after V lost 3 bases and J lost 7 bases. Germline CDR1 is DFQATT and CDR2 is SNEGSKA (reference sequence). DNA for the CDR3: TGCAGTGCTAGTTCGCCGGGACAGGGTTTGGTTGGCTACACCTTC. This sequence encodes CSASSPGQGLVGYTF.

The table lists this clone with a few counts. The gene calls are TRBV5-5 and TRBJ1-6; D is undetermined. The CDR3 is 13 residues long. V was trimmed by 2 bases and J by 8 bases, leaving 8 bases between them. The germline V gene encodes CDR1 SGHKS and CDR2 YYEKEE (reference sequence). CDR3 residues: CASSFKWDSPLHF. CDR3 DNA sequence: TGTGCCAGCAGCTTTAAGTGGGATTCACCCCTCCACTTT.

This CDR3 reads CASSPGQNAYEQYF. CDR3 in DNA: TGTGCCAGCTCACCCGGACAAAATGCCTACGAGCAGTACTTC. V usage is TRBV18 and J usage is TRBJ2-7; D is possibly TRBD1 (5 bases). The CDR3 has 14 amino acids. From germline, CDR1 is KGHSH and CDR2 LQKENI. Trimming stripped 3 bases from V and 2 bases from J, with 11 bases between.

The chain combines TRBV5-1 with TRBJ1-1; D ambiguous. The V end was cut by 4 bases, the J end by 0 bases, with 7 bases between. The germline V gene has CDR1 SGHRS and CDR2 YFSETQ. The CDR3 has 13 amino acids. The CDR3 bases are TGCGCCAGCAGCGAGAGGATGAACACTGAAGCTTTCTTT. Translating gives CASSERMNTEAFF.

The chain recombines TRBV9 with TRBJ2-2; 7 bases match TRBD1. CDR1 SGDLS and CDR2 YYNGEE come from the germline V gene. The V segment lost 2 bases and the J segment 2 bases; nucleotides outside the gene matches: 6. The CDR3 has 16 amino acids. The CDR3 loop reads CASSVWTGLNTGELFF. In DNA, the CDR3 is TGTGCCAGCAGCGTGTGGACAGGCCTAAACACCGGGGAGCTGTTTTTT.